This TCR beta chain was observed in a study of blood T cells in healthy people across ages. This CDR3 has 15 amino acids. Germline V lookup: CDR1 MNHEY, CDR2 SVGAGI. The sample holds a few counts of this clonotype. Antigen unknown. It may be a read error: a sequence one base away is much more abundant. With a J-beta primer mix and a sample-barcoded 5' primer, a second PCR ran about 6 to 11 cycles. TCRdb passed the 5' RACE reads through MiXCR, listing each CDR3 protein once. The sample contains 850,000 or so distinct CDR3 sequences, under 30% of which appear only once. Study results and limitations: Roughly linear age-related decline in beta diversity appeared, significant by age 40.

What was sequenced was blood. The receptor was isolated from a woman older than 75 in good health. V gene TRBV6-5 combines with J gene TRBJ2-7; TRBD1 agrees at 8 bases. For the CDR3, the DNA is TGTGCCAGCCGAAAAGGAGGACAGGGCAACTACAAGCAGTACTTC. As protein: CASRKGGQGNYKQYF.